These 26 T cell receptor beta chains were all obtained from the same sample, sequenced in a study of Graves' ophthalmopathy and Graves' hyperthyroidism. The TCR beta CDR3 regions underwent amplification from RNA transcripts. Scientists carried out first-round RT-PCR using HTBI primers and then a second-round multiplex PCR. TCRdb re-derived calls from the multiplex PCR reads in MiXCR, one entry per CDR3 protein. The sample includes some 360,000 distinct CDR3 sequences, 15% to 20% seen only once; the top ten take 2.4%. Sequenced sample: peripheral blood. These TCRs come from an adult woman with stable Graves' hyperthyroidism.

The table lists this clonotype with many counts. The chain is built from TRBV9 and TRBJ1-3; D might be TRBD1 (5 bases). The CDR3 consists of 16 residues. Trimming took 1 base from V and 8 from J, leaving 19 bases between them. Germline V gives CDR1 SGDLS, CDR2 YYNGEE. CDR3 DNA: TGTGCCAGCAGCGTATTCCCGGGACCTACGGAGGACACCATATATTTT. This translates into CASSVFPGPTEDTIYF.

This clonotype has at least ten counts. The V gene is TRBV5-1, the J gene TRBJ1-1; a weak D match, TRBD1 (6 bases). This CDR3 contains 16 residues. Between the trimmed V and J ends, which lost 1 base and 2 bases, there was a span of 15 bases. CDR1 is SGHRS, CDR2 YFSETQ, per germline. The CDR3 protein is CASSLNGGQGNTEAFF. The CDR3 DNA reads TGCGCCAGCAGCTTGAACGGGGGGCAGGGAAACACTGAAGCTTTCTTT.

This clonotype was detected ten times or more. Relative to the germline gene, one junction end is altered; a read error may explain this. The DNA of the CDR3 is TGTGCTAGCAGCAACCCTGGCTCCTACGAGCAGTACTTC. It yields the protein CASSNPGSYEQYF. The chain uses TRBV7-7 and TRBJ2-7; D unresolved. CDR1 and CDR2 from the germline V gene are SSHAT and FNYEAQ (reference sequence). This CDR3 is built from 13 residues.

At least ten counts were recorded for this clonotype. The V gene is TRBV28, the J gene TRBJ1-2; D is perhaps TRBD1 (5 bases). CDR1 is MDHEN, CDR2 SYDVKM, per germline. V dropped 8 bases and J dropped 5 bases, with 18 bases sitting between them. The CDR3 covers 14 residues. The CDR3 coding sequence is TGTGCCAGCCGTACAGACTCTCCAGGGTATGGCTACACCTTC. It specifies CASRTDSPGYGYTF.

This clonotype showed up just a few times. This chain joins TRBV7-8 and TRBJ1-2, with 7 bases identical to TRBD1. Germline CDR1 SGHVS, CDR2 FQNEAQ. J gave up 8 bases and V 0 bases, and 9 bases lay outside the gene matches. CDR3 length equals 15 residues. As DNA, the CDR3 is TGTGCCAGCAGCTTAGCAGACAGGGTCCCCCTCGGCTACACCTTC. It is translated as CASSLADRVPLGYTF. The full variable domain, completed using reference TRBV7-8 and TRBJ1-2, is GAGVSQSPRYKVAKRGQDVALRCDPISGHVSLFWYQQALGQGPEFLTYFQNEAQLDKSGLPSDRFFAERPEGSVSTLKIQRTQQEDSAVYLCASSLADRVPLGYTFGSGTRLTVV.

CDR3 sequence reads: CASSSRLVGTLETQYF. CDR3 DNA: TGTGCCAGTAGTTCCCGACTAGTGGGTACGCTGGAGACCCAGTACTTC. The chain carries TRBV19 and TRBJ2-5; D might be TRBD2 (6 bases). Per germline, CDR1 LNHDA and CDR2 SQIVND (reference sequence). Trimming pared 5 bases from V and 5 bases from J, leaving 21 bases between. This CDR3 spans 16 amino acids.

This clonotype was recorded at least ten times. V is TRBV20-1 and J is TRBJ1-2; TRBD1 agrees at 8 bases. The germline CDR1 and CDR2 sequences are DFQATT and SNEGSKA (reference sequence). Unmatched junction bases numbered 16, after V lost 2 bases and J lost 2 bases. The CDR3 loop spans 18 amino acids. CDR3 bases: TGCAGTGCTAGATATCCCGGGACAGGCGACCTAATAAACTATGGCTACACCTTC. Translation: CSARYPGTGDLINYGYTF.

This clonotype was counted many times. The chain is built from TRBV9 and TRBJ1-2; possibly TRBD1 for D (5 bases). Deletions cut 3 bases from V and 4 bases from J, with 10 bases between. From germline, CDR1 is SGDLS and CDR2 YYNGEE. The CDR3 covers 13 residues. The CDR3, as DNA: TGTGCCAGCAGCGCAGGGAACGGCTATGGCTACACCTTC. Its protein is CASSAGNGYGYTF.

Of note for this clonotype: The CDR3 does not close with the conserved phenylalanine or tryptophan, likely indicating a read error. The V and J genes are TRBV6-2 or TRBV6-3 and TRBJ1-2; D perhaps matches TRBD1 (5 bases). CDR3 length equals 12 residues. The V end lost 2 bases, the J end lost 5 bases, and 6 bases lay between the germline ends. Germline CDR1 is MNHEY and CDR2 is SVGEGT. The CDR3 spells CASSYGTYGYTL. The CDR3 DNA sequence: TGTGCCAGCAGTTACGGGACGTATGGCTACACCCTC.

This clonotype was found a few times. As DNA, the CDR3 is TGTGCCAGCAGTTTATATACCCCTCCTAGCGCCGAGCAGTACTTC. Translation gives CASSLYTPPSAEQYF. The chain has TRBV27 and TRBJ2-7, with a tentative D call TRBD2 (6 bases). V gave up 1 base and J gave up 6 bases, with 16 bases separating them. Per germline, CDR1 MNHEY and CDR2 SMNVEV (reference sequence). The CDR3 sequence is 15 residues long.

This clonotype was recorded at least ten times. J is TRBJ1-5 and V is TRBV28, with D unclear. This CDR3 region has 12 residues. The ends were cut back, 6 bases at V and 6 bases at J, with 9 bases in the middle. The germline CDR1 and CDR2 sequences are MDHEN and SYDVKM. For the CDR3, the DNA is TGTGCCAGCAGCTCCCCGCGTCAGCCCCAGCATTTT. As protein: CASSSPRQPQHF. Full variable domain (missing parts from reference TRBV28 and TRBJ1-5): DVKVTQSSRYLVKRTGEKVFLECVQDMDHENMFWYRQDPGLGLRLIYFSYDVKMKEKGDIPEGYSVSREKKERFSLILESASTNQTSMYLCASSSPRQPQHFGDGTRLSIL.

The gene calls are TRBV12-3 or TRBV12-4 and TRBJ1-5; 7 positions match TRBD1. With 9 bases clipped from V and 5 bases from J, the junction kept 19 bases outside the gene matches. There are 17 residues in the CDR3. The DNA for the CDR3 is TGTGCCAGTCGGAAAGGGGGCAGGGGCGCGAGGGATCAGCCCCAGCATTTT. Translated: CASRKGGRGARDQPQHF.

This clonotype was observed many times. The chain has TRBV4-3 and TRBJ2-7, with 8 nucleotides matching TRBD1. Trimming took 1 base from V and 3 from J; bases not matched to a gene: 5. Germline V gene data show CDR1 as LGHNA and CDR2 as YSLEER. This CDR3 comprises 15 residues. As DNA, the CDR3 is TGCGCCAGCAGCCAAGCGTACAGGGGGTTCTACGAGCAGTACTTC. It translates to CASSQAYRGFYEQYF.

The sample holds many counts of this clonotype. The chain recombines TRBV11-2 with TRBJ2-7, with TRBD1 matching over 8 bases. The germline gives CDR1 SGHAT, CDR2 FQNNGV. This CDR3 comprises 15 residues. V gave up 2 bases and J gave up 7 bases; unmatched junction bases: 10. The CDR3 sequence: CASSLLAGGAREQYF. As DNA, the CDR3 is TGTGCCAGCAGCTTACTCGCAGGGGGCGCGAGGGAGCAGTACTTC.

This clonotype was found many times. V is TRBV12-3 or TRBV12-4 and J is TRBJ1-2, with D unclear. The V end was cut by 5 bases, the J end by 1 base, with 8 bases between. This CDR3 spans 13 amino acids. The CDR3 DNA sequence: TGTGCCAGCAGTGCCCTCATTAACTATGGCTACACCTTC. This codes for CASSALINYGYTF.

This clonotype was observed at least ten times. The chain links TRBV28 to TRBJ2-7; TRBD1 might be the D (5 bases). The CDR3 extends over 12 amino acids. V gave up 8 bases and J gave up 3 bases, with 11 bases separating them. CDR1 is MDHEN, CDR2 SYDVKM, per germline. DNA for the CDR3: TGTGCCAGCGGGGCGACAATCTACGAGCAGTACTTC. As protein: CASGATIYEQYF.

This clonotype was counted at least ten times. The V gene is TRBV27, the J gene TRBJ2-7, with 11 positions matching TRBD2. The trim removed 5 bases at V and 2 bases at J, leaving 8 bases unmatched. Germline V gives CDR1 MNHEY, CDR2 SMNVEV (reference sequence). The CDR3 sequence is 16 residues long. Here the CDR3 reads CASSPGLAVDPYEQYF. The CDR3 DNA follows: TGTGCCAGCAGTCCGGGACTAGCGGTGGATCCCTACGAGCAGTACTTC.

This clonotype was seen repeatedly, ten times or more. V usage is TRBV2 and J usage is TRBJ2-7; tentative D call: TRBD2 (6 bases). The CDR3 runs 14 residues. V lost 6 bases, J lost 5 bases, and 17 bases lay in between. The germline V gene encodes CDR1 SNHLY and CDR2 FYNNEI. CDR3 sequence: CASRPGGTWDEQYF. Here the CDR3 DNA reads TGTGCCAGCAGACCCGGCGGGACCTGGGACGAGCAGTACTTC. Variable domain in full (rest from reference TRBV2 and TRBJ2-7): EPEVTQTPSHQVTQMGQEVILRCVPISNHLYFYWYRQILGQKVEFLVSFYNNEISEKSEIFDDQFSVERPDGSNFTLKIRSTKLEDSAMYFCASRPGGTWDEQYFGPGTRLTVT.

Ten or more counts support this clonotype. The rearrangement joins TRBV19 to TRBJ2-2; 8 bases are a match to TRBD1. Germline V CDR1 and CDR2: LNHDA, SQIVND (reference sequence). The junction had 12 bases not matched to a gene; V was cut back by 3 bases and J by 0 bases. The CDR3 totals 19 residues. The CDR3 coding sequence is TGTGCCAGTAGTATCCCGACCTACAGGGGGTCCGCGAACACCGGGGAGCTGTTTTTT. It translates to CASSIPTYRGSANTGELFF.

This clonotype was observed many times. V is TRBV6-1 and J is TRBJ2-7; 8 nucleotides align to TRBD1. V lost 5 bases and J lost 2; bases outside the gene matches: 11. Germline CDR1 and CDR2: MNHNS and SASEGT. The CDR3 sequence is 16 residues long. DNA for the CDR3: TGTGCCAGCAGTAGAGGACAGGGTGCCATTACCTACGAGCAGTACTTC. Translating gives CASSRGQGAITYEQYF.

This clonotype came up many times. This chain joins TRBV2 and TRBJ2-5; 8 nucleotides align to TRBD1. Germline trimming cut 5 bases from V and 3 bases from J; bases unmatched to any gene: 8. The CDR3 extends over 15 amino acids. Germline V gene lookup returns CDR1 SNHLY and CDR2 FYNNEI. The CDR3 reads CASSSGTGRKETQYF. The CDR3 DNA reads as TGTGCCAGCAGTTCCGGGACAGGACGTAAAGAGACCCAGTACTTC.

This clonotype was picked up many times. The chain couples TRBV7-9 to TRBJ2-7; D perhaps matches TRBD2 (6 bases). CDR1 is SEHNR, CDR2 FQNEAQ, per germline (reference sequence). This CDR3 comprises 14 residues. V was clipped by 3 bases and J by 0 bases, with 9 bases between them. This chain's CDR3 is CASSFIADSYEQYF. In DNA, the CDR3 is TGTGCCAGCAGCTTTATAGCGGACTCCTACGAGCAGTACTTC.

This clonotype was seen repeatedly, ten times or more. This sequence joins TRBV6-1 and TRBJ1-2; the D gene is possibly TRBD1 (6 bases). The CDR3 contains 15 residues. Trimming removed 6 bases from V and 4 bases from J, with 18 bases in between. Germline CDR1 MNHNS, CDR2 SASEGT. The CDR3 is CASSEYPLDSYGYTF. The CDR3 coding sequence is TGTGCCAGCAGCGAATACCCCTTGGACAGCTATGGCTACACCTTC.

V is TRBV6-1 and J is TRBJ2-7; D possibly corresponds to TRBD1 (6 bases). The V gene's germline CDR1 is MNHNS and CDR2 SASEGT. V was cut by 6 bases and J by 5 bases, with 14 bases left in between. The CDR3 extends over 13 amino acids. CDR3 in amino acids: CASSTGMSDEQYF. DNA of the CDR3: TGTGCCAGCAGCACAGGGATGTCTGACGAGCAGTACTTC.

V usage is TRBV15 and J usage is TRBJ2-5; D may be TRBD1 (6 bases). The CDR3 runs to 14 residues. CDR1 and CDR2 (germline): LNHNV, YYDKDF (reference sequence). Trimming took 2 bases from V and 5 from J, leaving 12 bases between them. The CDR3, as DNA: TGTGCCACCAGCAGATCCTGGGACAAGGAGACCCAGTACTTC. This translates into CATSRSWDKETQYF.

This clonotype was seen ten or more times. The chain is built from TRBV6-2 or TRBV6-3 and TRBJ1-1, with TRBD1 matching over 7 bases. With 0 bases clipped from V and 1 base from J, the junction kept 2 bases outside the gene matches. The CDR3 is made up of 15 amino acids. CDR1 is MNHEY, CDR2 SVGEGT, per germline. CDR3 protein: CASSYSYRGNTEAFF. The CDR3 DNA is TGTGCCAGCAGTTACTCTTACAGGGGGAACACTGAAGCTTTCTTT.